Listed below are T cell receptor beta chains from one sample, sequenced in a study of blood T cell repertoires in COVID-19. Generated by immunoSEQ multiplex PCR, the TCRdb table keeps only in-frame clones and is missing some. The table lists under 60,000 clones, 90% of them singletons. Sequenced sample: peripheral blood. All receptors derive from a human donor in a cohort sampled during active COVID-19. The conserved cysteine and the conserved F or W are not part of the CDR3 here.

J gene: TRBJ1-2; V gene: TRBV4-1; CDR3 protein: ASSQTGTASNYGYT
J gene: TRBJ1-2; V gene: TRBV3-1/TRBV3-2; CDR3 protein: ASSPIGHRYYGYT
J gene: TRBJ1-2; V gene: TRBV9; CDR3 protein: ASSVPGTGGDYGYT
J gene: TRBJ2-3; V gene: TRBV10-3; CDR3 protein: AISGGGASGRGTDTQY
J gene: TRBJ2-7; V gene: TRBV21-1; CDR3 protein: ASSKYLPRYEQY
J gene: TRBJ2-7; V gene: TRBV5-4; CDR3 protein: ASSLGPGGSSYEQY
J gene: TRBJ2-5; V gene: TRBV5-4; CDR3 protein: ASSLQETQY
J gene: TRBJ1-1; V gene: TRBV11-2; CDR3 protein: ASRYGNTEAF
J gene: TRBJ2-7; V gene: TRBV29-1; CDR3 protein: SVMDRVGYEQY
J gene: TRBJ2-3; V gene: TRBV11-2; CDR3 protein: ASSLRQGAGTDTQY
J gene: TRBJ2-5; V gene: TRBV10-3; CDR3 protein: AISESAGGSGRETQY